This T cell receptor beta chain was sequenced for a study of OX40 agonist ivuxolimab in advanced cancers. Looking at the study overall: Each dose-escalation patient presented with hepatocellular carcinoma, melanoma, renal cell or head and neck cancer. A mean age of approximately 60 years, range about 20 to 79, was recorded, and approximately 80% were male. Points from the study as a whole: Among T cells, CD8+ cells averaged more expanded clones than CD4+ cells. Clonal expansion from baseline to week 6 occurred in both CD4+ and CD8+ T cells.

About this clone itself: Its matching antigen is unknown.

This CDR3 region has 14 residues. CDR1 is SGHAT and CDR2 is FQNNGV in the germline V gene. V lost 1 base, J lost 8 bases, and 7 bases stayed unmatched. Profiled with immunoSEQ multiplex PCR; TCRdb holds only in-frame clones, not every one. Seen here are approximately 24,000 clones, roughly 79% observed once, and the top ten hold about 2%. The clonotype originates from an adult with an advanced solid tumor such as melanoma, head and neck, liver or kidney cancer. The sequencing used CD4+ or CD8+ T cells sorted from blood, collected in a trial of the OX40 agonist ivuxolimab. The gene calls are TRBV11-2 and TRBJ1-2; TRBD1 aligns across 7 bases. The CDR3 protein is CASSLAQARGGYTF. Written as DNA, the CDR3 is TGTGCCAGCAGCTTAGCTCAGGCCAGGGGGGGCTACACCTTC.